The 25 T cell receptor beta chains presented below share a single source sample, sequenced in a study of T cells in Graves' hyperthyroidism and ophthalmopathy. Amplification targeted TCR beta CDR3 regions from RNA transcripts. TCR CDR3 underwent first-round RT-PCR with the HTBI primer set. Each CDR3 protein is one row after TCRdb ran MiXCR on the multiplex PCR reads. This sample yields 480,000 or so distinct CDR3 sequences, of which over 13% are seen a single time; roughly 17% belongs to the top ten. Sequencing input: blood. The receptor source for this set is a woman younger than 30 with Graves' hyperthyroidism.

This clonotype was seen many times. This rearrangement joins TRBV11-2 to TRBJ2-5; D perhaps matches TRBD1 (7 bases). The CDR3 runs 13 residues. V was shortened by 8 bases and J by 5 bases, with 15 bases between the two germline ends. Germline V gene data show CDR1 as SGHAT and CDR2 as FQNNGV. In nucleotides, the CDR3 is TGTGCCAGCGGGAAGACAGGGAGGGAGACCCAGTACTTC. Translated: CASGKTGRETQYF.

V and J are TRBV19 and TRBJ2-3; tentatively, D is TRBD2 (5 bases). This CDR3 is 14 amino acids long. Germline loops: CDR1 LNHDA, CDR2 SQIVND (reference sequence). V dropped 4 bases and J dropped 7 bases, with 15 bases sitting between them. The CDR3 here is CASSTSSTGNTQYF. CDR3 nucleotides: TGTGCCAGTAGTACCTCCTCGACGGGGAATACGCAGTATTTT.

This clonotype was seen more than once but under ten times. The V and J genes are TRBV20-1 and TRBJ2-3; 8 bases line up with TRBD1. This CDR3 region has 14 residues. V shed 5 bases and J 0 bases; nucleotides not matched to a gene: 4. Germline-derived CDR1 and CDR2 are DFQATT and SNEGSKA (reference sequence). The CDR3 is CSAARTGSTDTQYF. In DNA, the CDR3 is TGCAGTGCTGCACGGACAGGGAGCACAGATACGCAGTATTTT.

This clonotype appeared many times. The chain couples TRBV20-1 to TRBJ2-7, with TRBD2 matching over 11 bases. The V and J ends lost 5 bases and 4 bases, in that order; junction bases with no gene match: 16. Germline-derived CDR1 and CDR2 are DFQATT and SNEGSKA (reference sequence). The CDR3 is made up of 17 amino acids. The CDR3 sequence is CSAQGLAGPIVTYEQYF. In DNA form, the CDR3 reads TGCAGTGCTCAAGGACTAGCGGGCCCGATAGTTACTTACGAGCAGTACTTC.

This clonotype was seen once. V usage is TRBV14 and J usage is TRBJ2-7; D gene unclear. This CDR3 has 11 amino acids. Germline CDR1 reads SGHDN; CDR2 reads FVKESK. V dropped 4 bases and J dropped 9 bases, with 10 bases sitting between them. CDR3 nucleotide sequence: TGTGCCAGCAGCCTCGGCGACGTGCAGTACTTC. It translates to CASSLGDVQYF. The complete variable domain, with remaining parts taken from reference TRBV14 and TRBJ2-7, reads EAGVTQFPSHSVIEKGQTVTLRCDPISGHDNLYWYRRVMGKEIKFLLHFVKESKQDESGMPNNRFLAERTGGTYSTLKVQPAELEDSGVYFCASSLGDVQYFGPGTRLTVT.

This clonotype appeared many times. This chain connects TRBV27 to TRBJ1-5; D is ambiguous. The CDR3 contains 13 residues. Germline CDR1 and CDR2: MNHEY and SMNVEV (reference sequence). V lost 2 bases and J lost 6, with 8 bases in between. CDR3 loop: CASSLTSIQPQHF. The CDR3 region has the DNA TGTGCCAGCAGTTTAACGTCGATTCAGCCCCAGCATTTT.

This clonotype was found a few times. The J gene is TRBJ1-1, the V gene TRBV29-1; D might be TRBD1 (6 bases). With 5 bases removed from V and 9 bases from J, the gap between germline ends came to 10 bases. Looked up from germline, CDR1 is SQVTM and CDR2 is ANQGSEA. The CDR3 is made up of 10 amino acids. The DNA of the CDR3 is TGCAGCGTTACAGGGCAACAAGCTTTCTTT. It specifies CSVTGQQAFF.

Many counts were recorded for this clonotype. This rearrangement joins TRBV12-3 or TRBV12-4 to TRBJ1-5; D possibly corresponds to TRBD1 (6 bases). Between the trimmed V and J ends, which lost 5 bases and 1 base, there was a span of 15 bases. CDR3 size: 16 residues. CDR3 amino acids: CASSISQGGSNQPQHF. The CDR3 DNA follows: TGTGCCAGCAGTATATCACAGGGTGGGAGCAATCAGCCCCAGCATTTT.

This clonotype has a handful of counts. The rearrangement uses TRBV19 and TRBJ1-5; D might be TRBD1 (5 bases). The CDR3 contains 14 residues. Germline V CDR1 and CDR2: LNHDA, SQIVND (reference sequence). V lost 6 bases and J 6 bases, leaving 15 bases between the germline ends. For the CDR3, the DNA is TGTGCCAGTAGGGGACCCGGGGGGTCTCAGCCCCAGCATTTT. Its translation: CASRGPGGSQPQHF.

This clonotype has at least ten counts. V usage is TRBV12-3 or TRBV12-4 and J usage is TRBJ2-1, with D tentatively TRBD1 or TRBD2 (5 bases each). Trimming left V 6 bases short and J 5 bases short, with 11 bases between. The CDR3 consists of 13 residues. CDR3 nucleotides: TGTGCCAGCAGAAACCGGGACGACAATGAGCAGTTCTTC. Its protein product is CASRNRDDNEQFF.

This clonotype was found a few times. One end of the junction fails to match germline, which may point to a read error. V gene TRBV5-5 combines with J gene TRBJ1-1, with a tentative D call TRBD1 (5 bases). Germline CDR1 reads SGHKS; CDR2 reads YYEKEE (reference sequence). The CDR3 is made up of 13 amino acids. CDR3 sequence (DNA): TGTGCCAGCGGCTTGCAGGGCGACACTGAAGCTTTCTTT. Its protein is CASGLQGDTEAFF.

In its sample, this clonotype was seen a few times. The chain couples TRBV5-1 to TRBJ1-2; tentative D call: TRBD1 (5 bases). Trimming left V 4 bases short and J 5 bases short, with 18 bases between. The CDR3 runs to 15 residues. Germline V gives CDR1 SGHRS, CDR2 YFSETQ. CDR3 DNA: TGCGCCAGCAGCGTCGGGTTCGGGGCGGGATATGGCTACACCTTC. Translation gives CASSVGFGAGYGYTF.

Concerning this clonotype: A much larger clone sits a single nucleotide away, making a read error possible. The chain combines TRBV19 with TRBJ1-3; D remains ambiguous. The CDR3 consists of 16 residues. Germline CDR1 LNHDA, CDR2 SQIVND (reference sequence). Here the CDR3 reads CASSALATGSGNTMYF. The CDR3 DNA sequence: TGTGCCAGTAGTGCCCTCGCGACTGGCTCTGGAAACACCATGTATTTT.

The chain employs TRBV25-1 and TRBJ2-7; D uncertain. This CDR3 is built from 11 residues. Trimming shortened V by 1 base and J by 5 bases, and 3 bases separated the two germline ends. CDR1 and CDR2 (germline): MGHDK, SYGVNS. DNA of the CDR3: TGTGCCAGCAGTGAATGGGACGAGCAGTACTTC. Residues: CASSEWDEQYF.

The J gene is TRBJ2-7, the V gene TRBV7-9; no clear D gene. This CDR3 is 12 amino acids long. CDR1 is SEHNR and CDR2 is FQNEAQ in the germline V gene (reference sequence). The V end lost 3 bases, the J end lost 5 bases, and 8 bases lay between the germline ends. CDR3 nucleotides: TGTGCCAGCAGCTTCGGCAGAGACGAGCAGTACTTC. Amino acids: CASSFGRDEQYF.

This clonotype was counted between two and nine times. This chain uses TRBV19 with TRBJ1-4; a possible D gene is TRBD1 (6 bases). The CDR3 runs 18 residues. The V gene lost 4 bases and the J gene lost 0 bases, with 18 bases spanning the gap. CDR1 and CDR2 (germline): LNHDA, SQIVND (reference sequence). Written as DNA, the CDR3 is TGTGCCAGTAGTACCCAAAGACCCCCAGGGGCAACTAATGAAAAACTGTTTTTT. This translates into CASSTQRPPGATNEKLFF.

The genes are TRBV9 and TRBJ2-4; 11 bases map to TRBD1. The CDR3 covers 18 residues. Germline-derived CDR1 and CDR2 are SGDLS and YYNGEE. V gave up 3 bases and J gave up 0 bases; unmatched junction bases: 8. The CDR3 sequence: CASSAAGQGGLAKNIQYF. DNA of the CDR3: TGTGCCAGCAGCGCAGCGGGACAGGGGGGACTAGCCAAAAACATTCAGTACTTC.

A few counts support this clonotype. The chain employs TRBV4-1 and TRBJ2-3; D is uncertain. Trimming removed 0 bases at V and 5 bases at J, with 12 bases between. The CDR3 extends over 15 amino acids. Germline CDR1 MGHRA, CDR2 YSYEKL. CDR3 protein: CASSQDSSGGDTQYF. CDR3 coding DNA: TGCGCCAGCAGCCAAGACAGCTCCGGCGGAGATACGCAGTATTTT.

This clonotype was counted at least ten times. The chain has TRBV12-3 or TRBV12-4 and TRBJ2-7; no reliable D call. Trimming left V 5 bases short and J 3 bases short, with 5 bases between. This CDR3 has 11 amino acids. This chain's CDR3 is CASSIGYEQYV. The DNA of the CDR3 is TGTGCCAGCAGTATTGGCTACGAGCAGTACGTC.

This clonotype was observed many times. This chain joins TRBV5-8 and TRBJ1-6, with 10 bases lining up with TRBD1. The V and J ends lost 3 bases and 10 bases, in that order; junction bases with no gene match: 13. CDR3 length: 17 residues. Looked up from germline, CDR1 is SGHTS and CDR2 is YDEGEE. The CDR3 nucleotides are TGTGCCAGCAGCTCCCTGATGACAGGGGGCTGGCGCTCACCCCTCCACTTT. Translated: CASSSLMTGGWRSPLHF.

The chain is built from TRBV20-1 and TRBJ2-7, with D possibly being TRBD1 (5 bases). The CDR3 contains 14 residues. V lost 3 bases to trimming and J lost 0 bases, with 12 bases between them. Germline CDR1 reads DFQATT; CDR2 reads SNEGSKA (reference sequence). The CDR3 reads CSASRQGLSYEQYF. The CDR3 DNA sequence: TGCAGTGCTAGTCGCCAGGGCCTCTCCTACGAGCAGTACTTC.

This clonotype was seen at least ten times. The chain carries TRBV12-3 or TRBV12-4 and TRBJ2-4; tentative D call: TRBD2 (6 bases). The CDR3 contains 15 residues. V was trimmed by 2 bases and J by 8 bases, leaving 16 bases between them. The CDR3 coding sequence is TGTGCCAGCAGTTTATTCCCTGGGGGAGGTGACATTCAGTACTTC. This encodes CASSLFPGGGDIQYF.

The table lists this clonotype with many counts. The V and J genes are TRBV6-1 and TRBJ1-1; 9 nucleotides align to TRBD1. The CDR3 runs 16 residues. CDR1 MNHNS and CDR2 SASEGT come from the germline V gene. The V segment lost 5 bases and the J segment 1 base; nucleotides outside the gene matches: 8. This chain's CDR3 is CASSQPTGGANTEAFF. CDR3 sequence (DNA): TGTGCCAGCAGTCAACCGACAGGGGGTGCGAACACTGAAGCTTTCTTT.

This clonotype has more than one count but fewer than ten. The chain uses TRBV19 and TRBJ2-1; 11 bases map to TRBD2. The trim removed 4 bases at V and 7 bases at J, leaving 9 bases unmatched. This CDR3 contains 16 residues. Germline CDR1 reads LNHDA; CDR2 reads SQIVND (reference sequence). CDR3 residues: CASSTSSGRLINEQFF. The CDR3 nucleotides are TGTGCCAGTAGTACCTCTAGCGGGAGGCTAATTAATGAGCAGTTCTTC.

The sample holds a few counts of this clonotype. CDR3 amino acids: CASGISSYNEQFF. The CDR3 DNA follows: TGTGCCAGTGGGATTAGCTCCTACAATGAGCAGTTCTTC. This rearrangement joins TRBV19 to TRBJ2-1; no firm D call. The CDR3 spans 13 residues. Trimming cost V 8 bases and J 0 bases, with 8 bases left between them. CDR1 and CDR2 from the germline V gene are LNHDA and SQIVND (reference sequence). The whole variable domain, filled in from reference TRBV19 and TRBJ2-1, reads DGGITQSPKYLFRKEGQNVTLSCEQNLNHDAMYWYRQDPGQGLRLIYYSQIVNDFQKGDIAEGYSVSREKKESFPLTVTSAQKNPTAFYLCASGISSYNEQFFGPGTRLTVL.